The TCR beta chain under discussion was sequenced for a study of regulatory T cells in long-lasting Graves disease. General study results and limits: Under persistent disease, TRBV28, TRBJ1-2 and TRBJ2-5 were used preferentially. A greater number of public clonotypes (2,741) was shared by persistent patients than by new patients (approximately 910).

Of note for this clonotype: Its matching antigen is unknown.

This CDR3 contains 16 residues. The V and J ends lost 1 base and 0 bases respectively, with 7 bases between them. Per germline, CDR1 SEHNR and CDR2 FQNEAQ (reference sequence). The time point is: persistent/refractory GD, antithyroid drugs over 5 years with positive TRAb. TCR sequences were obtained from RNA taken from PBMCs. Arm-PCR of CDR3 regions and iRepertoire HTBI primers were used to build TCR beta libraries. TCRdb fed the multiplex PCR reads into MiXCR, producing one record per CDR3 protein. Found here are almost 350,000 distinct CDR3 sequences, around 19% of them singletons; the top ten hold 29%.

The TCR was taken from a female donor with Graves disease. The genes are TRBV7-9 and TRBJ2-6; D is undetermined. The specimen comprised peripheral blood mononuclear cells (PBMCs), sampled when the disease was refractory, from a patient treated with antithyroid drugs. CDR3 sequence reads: CASSLGLASGANVLTF. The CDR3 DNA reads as TGTGCCAGCAGCTTAGGTCTGGCCTCTGGGGCCAACGTCCTGACTTTC.